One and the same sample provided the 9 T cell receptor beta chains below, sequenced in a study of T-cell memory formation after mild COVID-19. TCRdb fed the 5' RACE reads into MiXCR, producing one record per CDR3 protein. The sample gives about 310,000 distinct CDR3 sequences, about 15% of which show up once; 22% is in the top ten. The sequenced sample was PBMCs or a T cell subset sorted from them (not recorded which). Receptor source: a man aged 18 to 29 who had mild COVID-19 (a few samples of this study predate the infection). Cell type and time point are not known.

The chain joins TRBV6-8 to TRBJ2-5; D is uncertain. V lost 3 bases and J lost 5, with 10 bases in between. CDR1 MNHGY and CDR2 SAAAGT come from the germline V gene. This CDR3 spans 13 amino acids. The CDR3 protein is CASSYQIRETQYF. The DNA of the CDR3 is TGTGCCAGCAGTTATCAGATACGGGAGACCCAGTACTTC.

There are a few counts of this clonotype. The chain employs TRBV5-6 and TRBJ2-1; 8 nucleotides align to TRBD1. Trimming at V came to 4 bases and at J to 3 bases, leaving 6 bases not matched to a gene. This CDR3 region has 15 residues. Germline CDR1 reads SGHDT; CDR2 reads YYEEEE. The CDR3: CASSPTDRDYNEQFF. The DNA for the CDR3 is TGTGCCAGCAGCCCGACGGACAGGGACTACAATGAGCAGTTCTTC.

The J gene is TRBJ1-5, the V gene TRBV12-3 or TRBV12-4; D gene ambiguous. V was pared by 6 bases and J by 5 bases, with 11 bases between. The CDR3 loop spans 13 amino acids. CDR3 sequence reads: CASSPQVDQPQHF. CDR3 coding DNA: TGTGCCAGCAGCCCCCAGGTCGATCAGCCCCAGCATTTT.

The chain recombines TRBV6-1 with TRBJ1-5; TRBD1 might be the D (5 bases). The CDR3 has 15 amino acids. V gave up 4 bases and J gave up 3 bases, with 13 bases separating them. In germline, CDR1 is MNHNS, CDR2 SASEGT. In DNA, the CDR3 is TGTGCCAGCAGTGGTATCCAGACAGTCAATCAGCCCCAGCATTTT. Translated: CASSGIQTVNQPQHF.

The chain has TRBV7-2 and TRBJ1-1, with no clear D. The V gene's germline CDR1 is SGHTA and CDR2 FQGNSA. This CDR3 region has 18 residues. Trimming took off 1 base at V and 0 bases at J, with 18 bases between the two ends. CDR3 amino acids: CASSLETVRKLVNTEAFF. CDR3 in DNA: TGTGCCAGCAGCTTAGAAACGGTCAGGAAACTAGTGAACACTGAAGCTTTCTTT.

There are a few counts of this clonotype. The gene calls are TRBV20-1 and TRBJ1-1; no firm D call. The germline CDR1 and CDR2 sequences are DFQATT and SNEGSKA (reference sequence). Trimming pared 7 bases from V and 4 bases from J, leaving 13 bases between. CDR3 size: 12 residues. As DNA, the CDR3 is TGCAGTGGAACGTCGGGGAGCACTGAAGCTTTCTTT. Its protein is CSGTSGSTEAFF.

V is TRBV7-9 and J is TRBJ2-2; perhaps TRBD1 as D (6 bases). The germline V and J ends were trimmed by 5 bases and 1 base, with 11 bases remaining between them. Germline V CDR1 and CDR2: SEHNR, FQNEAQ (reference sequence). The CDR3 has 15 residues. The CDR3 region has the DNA TGTGCCAGCAGCCAAAAGACAGGGAACACCGGGGAGCTGTTTTTT. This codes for CASSQKTGNTGELFF.

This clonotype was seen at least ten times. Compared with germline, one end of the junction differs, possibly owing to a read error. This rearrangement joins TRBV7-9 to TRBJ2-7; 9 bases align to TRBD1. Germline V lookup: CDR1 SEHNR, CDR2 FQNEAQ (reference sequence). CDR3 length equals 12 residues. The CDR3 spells CASSATGGARDF. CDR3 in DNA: TGTGCCAGCAGCGCAACAGGGGGCGCACGGGACTTC.

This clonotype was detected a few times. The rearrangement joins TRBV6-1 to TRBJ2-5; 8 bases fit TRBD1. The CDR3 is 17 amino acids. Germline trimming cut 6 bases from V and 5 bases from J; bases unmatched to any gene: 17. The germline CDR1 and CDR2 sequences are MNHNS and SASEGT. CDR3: CASSLIRTGTGDETQYF. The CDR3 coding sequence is TGTGCCAGCAGCCTGATACGCACCGGGACAGGCGACGAGACCCAGTACTTC.